A single sample is the source of the 32 T cell receptor beta chains below, sequenced in a study of T cells in Graves' hyperthyroidism and ophthalmopathy. RNA transcripts gave rise to amplified TCR beta CDR3 regions. Using the HTBI primer set, a first-round RT-PCR was run on the TCR CDR3. Using its own MiXCR run on the multiplex PCR reads, TCRdb lists one record per CDR3 protein. Among 93,000 or so distinct CDR3 sequences, 45% to 50% were seen once, and the ten largest hold 20% to 30%. Material for sequencing was blood. Source of these receptors: a man in his forties with Graves' hyperthyroidism.

This clonotype has at least ten counts. The chain links TRBV7-2 to TRBJ1-2, with 8 nucleotides matching TRBD1. The J segment lost 2 bases and the V segment lost 4 bases, leaving 9 bases of the junction unmatched. Per germline, CDR1 SGHTA and CDR2 FQGNSA. The CDR3 contains 16 residues. CDR3 nucleotide sequence: TGTGCCAGCAGCTCCGCCTCCCGGACAGGGAACTATGGCTACACCTTC. Translating gives CASSSASRTGNYGYTF.

This clonotype was observed at least ten times. The chain is built from TRBV7-9 and TRBJ2-1; 9 bases fit TRBD1. With V trimmed by 3 bases and J by 8 bases, 14 bases remained unmatched. This CDR3 is built from 17 residues. Germline loops: CDR1 SEHNR, CDR2 FQNEAQ (reference sequence). CDR3 loop: CASSLSLNRDRVHEQFF. Written as DNA, the CDR3 is TGTGCCAGCAGCTTGTCCCTTAACCGGGACAGGGTCCATGAGCAGTTCTTC.

This chain links TRBV7-2 with TRBJ2-7; D is unclear. The germline V and J ends were trimmed by 5 bases and 2 bases, with 16 bases remaining between them. Germline CDR1 reads SGHTA; CDR2 reads FQGNSA. This CDR3 is built from 15 residues. CDR3 in amino acids: CASSLDFYGPYEQYF. In DNA, the CDR3 is TGTGCCAGCAGCCTAGACTTTTACGGCCCCTACGAGCAGTACTTC.

J is TRBJ2-7 and V is TRBV29-1; 16 positions match TRBD2. The junction had 3 bases not matched to a gene; V was cut back by 6 bases and J by 7 bases. The CDR3 extends over 13 amino acids. Germline CDR1 and CDR2: SQVTM and ANQGSEA. The CDR3 bases are TGCAGCGTCGGGACTAGCGGGGGGGGTGAGCAGTACTTC. This encodes CSVGTSGGGEQYF.

For this clonotype: A single base separates this from a much larger clone, so it may be a read error. V gene TRBV6-5 combines with J gene TRBJ1-1; D gene ambiguous. The germline V gene encodes CDR1 MNHEY and CDR2 SVGAGI. The CDR3 is 13 amino acids. The CDR3 bases are TGTGCCAGCAGCAGTACCCCGAACACTGAATCTTTCTTT. It yields the protein CASSSTPNTESFF.

This clonotype was recorded many times. This chain links TRBV20-1 with TRBJ2-1, with TRBD2 identical over 7 bases. V gave up 3 bases and J gave up 5 bases; unmatched junction bases: 7. The CDR3 spans 14 residues. The germline V gene has CDR1 DFQATT and CDR2 SNEGSKA (reference sequence). CDR3 residues: CSARVAGRDNEQFF. CDR3 sequence (DNA): TGCAGTGCTAGGGTAGCGGGTAGGGACAATGAGCAGTTCTTC.

J is TRBJ1-5 and V is TRBV7-6; D gene ambiguous. CDR3 length: 14 residues. Germline CDR1 and CDR2: SGHVS and FNYEAQ. Trimming cost V 2 bases and J 9 bases, with 14 bases left between them. In DNA, the CDR3 is TGTGCCAGCAGCTTATTGCGTGGCGAGGGGCCCCAGCATTTT. This codes for CASSLLRGEGPQHF.

This clonotype was counted many times. The rearrangement joins TRBV5-1 to TRBJ2-3, with 8 positions matching TRBD2. This CDR3 comprises 15 residues. CDR1 SGHRS and CDR2 YFSETQ come from the germline V gene. Trimming removed 4 bases from V and 10 bases from J; junction bases left unmatched: 14. The CDR3 region is CASSGVSGALPAQYF. The CDR3 region has the DNA TGCGCCAGCAGCGGGGTTAGCGGGGCCCTCCCCGCGCAGTATTTT. Combining the CDR3 with reference TRBV5-1 and TRBJ2-3 gives the whole variable domain KAGVTQTPRYLIKTRGQQVTLSCSPISGHRSVSWYQQTPGQGLQFLFEYFSETQRNKGNFPGRFSGRQFSNSRSEMNVSTLELGDSALYLCASSGVSGALPAQYFGPGTRLTVL.

The V gene is TRBV7-9, the J gene TRBJ1-2; TRBD1 is a possible D gene (6 bases). The ends were cut back, 5 bases at V and 5 bases at J, with 12 bases in the middle. In germline, CDR1 is SEHNR, CDR2 FQNEAQ (reference sequence). The CDR3 has 13 amino acids. CDR3 sequence: CASSKDRNYGYTF. DNA of the CDR3: TGTGCCAGCAGCAAGGACAGAAATTATGGCTACACCTTC.

This clonotype has ten or more counts. The genes are TRBV19 and TRBJ2-7; 10 bases fit TRBD1. Trimming at V came to 3 bases and at J to 3 bases, leaving 8 bases not matched to a gene. Germline lookup yields CDR1 LNHDA and CDR2 SQIVND (reference sequence). The CDR3 extends over 16 amino acids. The CDR3 nucleotides read TGTGCCAGTAGTATCGCCACGGACAGGGGGATCTACGAGCAGTACTTC. Residues: CASSIATDRGIYEQYF.

This clonotype appeared once. This chain uses TRBV29-1 with TRBJ2-7; 10 bases map to TRBD1. The CDR3 has 11 amino acids. The germline V gene encodes CDR1 SQVTM and CDR2 ANQGSEA. Germline trimming cut 7 bases from V and 7 bases from J; bases unmatched to any gene: 4. The CDR3 bases are TGCAGCGCAGGACAGGGGGGAGAGCAGTACTTC. Translating gives CSAGQGGEQYF.

This clonotype was recorded at least ten times. The chain couples TRBV9 to TRBJ2-1, with TRBD1 matching 8 bases. In germline, CDR1 is SGDLS, CDR2 YYNGEE. The CDR3 consists of 16 residues. Losses at the gene ends were 0 bases for V and 4 bases for J; bases not matched to a gene: 6. This CDR3 is CASSVATGGRYNEQFF. CDR3 nucleotides: TGTGCCAGCAGCGTAGCTACAGGGGGTAGGTACAATGAGCAGTTCTTC.

As regards this clonotype: A read error may explain this, as a much larger clone is one base away. This chain joins TRBV6-5 and TRBJ2-1, with D maybe TRBD1 (6 bases). Germline loops: CDR1 MNHEY, CDR2 SVGAGI. The CDR3 covers 15 residues. Here the CDR3 reads CASGYLVGGHNEQFF. The CDR3 nucleotides are TGTGCCAGCGGTTACTTAGTAGGGGGACACAATGAGCAGTTCTTC.

This chain links TRBV7-9 with TRBJ1-6; D might be TRBD1 (5 bases). The V end lost 7 bases, the J end lost 10 bases, and 11 bases lay between the germline ends. The CDR3 has 12 residues. Per the germline V gene, CDR1 is SEHNR and CDR2 is FQNEAQ (reference sequence). CDR3 nucleotide sequence: TGTGCCAGCATCCTGCAGGGATCACCCCTCCACTTT. Residues: CASILQGSPLHF.

This clonotype was seen once. The chain has TRBV11-2 and TRBJ1-2, with 9 bases that match TRBD1. After removal of 4 bases from V and 5 bases from J, the junction contained 5 bases not matched to a gene. This CDR3 region has 14 residues. Germline loops: CDR1 SGHAT, CDR2 FQNNGV. The CDR3 bases are TGTGCCAGCAGCTCCACCGGGACAGGGTATGGCTACACCTTC. This gives the protein CASSSTGTGYGYTF.

A single count supports this clonotype. The rearrangement uses TRBV9 and TRBJ1-2, with TRBD1 matching 8 bases. The ends lost 7 bases at V and 2 bases at J; junction bases unmatched: 16. Germline-derived CDR1 and CDR2 are SGDLS and YYNGEE. The CDR3 has 17 amino acids. The CDR3 sequence is CASLNRQGSSRNYGYTF. DNA of the CDR3: TGTGCCAGCCTAAACCGACAGGGGAGTTCGAGAAACTATGGCTACACCTTC.

This clonotype was seen ten or more times. V is TRBV24-1 and J is TRBJ1-1; D is unclear. The V end lost 3 bases, the J end lost 3 bases, and 4 bases lay between the germline ends. The CDR3 contains 12 residues. Per the germline V gene, CDR1 is KGHDR and CDR2 is SFDVKD. CDR3 amino acids: CATSDPDTEAFF. Written as DNA, the CDR3 is TGTGCCACCAGTGATCCCGACACTGAAGCTTTCTTT.

This clonotype is a singleton in its sample. This may stem from a read error, because a much larger clone lies one nucleotide away. The J gene is TRBJ2-7, the V gene TRBV6-5; TRBD2 aligns across 10 bases. J gave up 1 base and V 9 bases, and 9 bases lay outside the gene matches. Germline V gene lookup returns CDR1 MNHEY and CDR2 SVGAGI. The CDR3 consists of 15 residues. In DNA, the CDR3 is TGTGCCAGGAGATCTACTAGCGGGGCTTCCTACGAGCAGTACTTC. It yields the protein CARRSTSGASYEQYF.

The genes are TRBV6-6 and TRBJ1-2; TRBD1 aligns across 9 bases. CDR3 length: 12 amino acids. The V gene end was trimmed by 7 bases and the J gene end by 12 bases; junction bases not matched to a gene: 9. The germline V gene has CDR1 MNHNY and CDR2 SVGAGI (reference sequence). CDR3 nucleotides: TGTGCCAGCAACCGGGACAGGGACGGAAACACCTTC. Protein: CASNRDRDGNTF.

This clonotype was seen at least ten times. The chain recombines TRBV5-6 with TRBJ2-3; D is unclear. Germline CDR1 is SGHDT and CDR2 is YYEEEE. The length of the CDR3 is 13 residues. V dropped 2 bases and J dropped 3 bases, with 7 bases sitting between them. The chain's CDR3 is CASSFWGTDTQYF. The CDR3 DNA reads as TGTGCCAGCAGCTTTTGGGGTACAGATACGCAGTATTTT.

V is TRBV9 and J is TRBJ1-1; D is perhaps TRBD1 (6 bases). Between the trimmed V and J ends, which lost 7 bases and 6 bases, there was a span of 22 bases. The CDR3 extends over 15 amino acids. Germline V gene lookup returns CDR1 SGDLS and CDR2 YYNGEE. CDR3 in amino acids: CASGGRTVSGPEAFF. The CDR3 DNA follows: TGTGCCAGCGGTGGTCGGACAGTTTCGGGCCCTGAAGCTTTCTTT.

As concerns this clonotype: A read error may account for a junction end that differs from germline. CDR3 nucleotides: TGTGCCGCCAGCAGCTTACAGGGTTCCGGGGCCAACGTCCTGACTTTC. It is translated as CAASSLQGSGANVLTF. The chain recombines TRBV15 with TRBJ2-6; tentatively, D is TRBD1 (6 bases). The CDR3 is made up of 16 amino acids. The germline CDR1 and CDR2 sequences are LNHNV and YYDKDF (reference sequence).

V usage is TRBV19 and J usage is TRBJ2-3, with 7 bases matching TRBD1. The germline gives CDR1 LNHDA, CDR2 SQIVND (reference sequence). The CDR3 contains 14 residues. The junction had 3 bases not matched to a gene; V was cut back by 5 bases and J by 1 base. The CDR3 sequence: CASSPTGGTDTQYF. CDR3 coding DNA: TGTGCCAGTAGTCCCACAGGGGGCACAGATACGCAGTATTTT.

There are many counts of this clonotype. The rearrangement joins TRBV4-3 to TRBJ2-1; D is perhaps TRBD2 (6 bases). There are 16 residues in the CDR3. V gave up 0 bases and J gave up 4 bases, with 13 bases separating them. From germline, CDR1 is LGHNA and CDR2 YSLEER. CDR3 amino acids: CASSQDRGGVYNEQFF. The CDR3 DNA sequence: TGCGCCAGCAGCCAAGATAGGGGCGGGGTGTACAATGAGCAGTTCTTC.

The chain combines TRBV2 with TRBJ2-7, with 7 bases aligning to TRBD1. This CDR3 has 13 amino acids. V dropped 7 bases and J dropped 3; count of bases not matched to a gene: 6. Germline loops: CDR1 SNHLY, CDR2 FYNNEI. The CDR3 nucleotides read TGTGCCAGCATGCGGACAGGTCTCTACGAGCAGTACGTC. Translated: CASMRTGLYEQYV.

In DNA form, the CDR3 reads TGTGCCAGCAGTTTGGGGCAGGCATCGGCCCAGTACTTC. It translates to CASSLGQASAQYF. The rearrangement uses TRBV28 and TRBJ2-5, with D possibly matching TRBD1 (5 bases). The CDR3 runs 13 residues. V shed 3 bases and J shed 9 bases, with 14 bases lying between them. The germline CDR1 and CDR2 sequences are MDHEN and SYDVKM.

There are many counts of this clonotype. The chain is built from TRBV29-1 and TRBJ2-7, with 8 nucleotides matching TRBD2. Germline CDR1 SQVTM, CDR2 ANQGSEA. The CDR3 has 13 residues. J gave up 4 bases and V 1 base, and 3 bases lay outside the gene matches. The DNA for the CDR3 is TGCAGCGTTGAAGTAGCGGGGCCTTACGAGCAGTACTTC. Residues: CSVEVAGPYEQYF.

Only a few counts were recorded for this clonotype. V is TRBV7-6 and J is TRBJ2-7; maybe TRBD2 (6 bases). V dropped 6 bases and J dropped 0 bases, with 9 bases sitting between them. The germline CDR1 and CDR2 sequences are SGHVS and FNYEAQ. This CDR3 comprises 13 residues. The CDR3 DNA reads TGTGCCAGCAGACCCGGGGGCTCCTACGAGCAGTACTTC. Protein product: CASRPGGSYEQYF.

The chain combines TRBV19 with TRBJ1-5; D might be TRBD1 (6 bases). Trimming cost V 6 bases and J 6 bases, with 15 bases left between them. Germline assignment: CDR1 LNHDA and CDR2 SQIVND (reference sequence). CDR3 length equals 14 residues. For the CDR3, the DNA is TGTGCCAGTAGCGGACAGTTCGGCACTCAGCCCCAGCATTTT. Protein product: CASSGQFGTQPQHF. Full variable domain (remainder filled in from reference TRBV19 and TRBJ1-5): DGGITQSPKYLFRKEGQNVTLSCEQNLNHDAMYWYRQDPGQGLRLIYYSQIVNDFQKGDIAEGYSVSREKKESFPLTVTSAQKNPTAFYLCASSGQFGTQPQHFGDGTRLSIL.

The rearrangement joins TRBV2 to TRBJ2-3; D remains ambiguous. V was clipped by 0 bases and J by 14 bases, with 3 bases between them. Germline loops: CDR1 SNHLY, CDR2 FYNNEI. The length of the CDR3 is 9 residues. The CDR3 nucleotides read TGTGCCAGCAGTGAAGCGGCGTATTTT. It encodes CASSEAAYF.

V usage is TRBV20-1 and J usage is TRBJ2-4, with 11 bases aligning to TRBD2. CDR3 length: 16 residues. Germline lookup yields CDR1 DFQATT and CDR2 SNEGSKA (reference sequence). J gave up 9 bases and V 2 bases, and 12 bases lay outside the gene matches. CDR3 sequence reads: CSARISGRVRVGIQYF. For the CDR3, the DNA is TGCAGTGCTAGAATTAGCGGGAGGGTCCGGGTCGGCATTCAGTACTTC.

The chain employs TRBV7-3 and TRBJ2-1; TRBD2 agrees at 10 bases. From germline, CDR1 is SGHTA and CDR2 FQGTGA. This CDR3 is built from 14 residues. Trimming at V came to 5 bases and at J to 12 bases, leaving 10 bases not matched to a gene. CDR3 coding DNA: TGTGCCAGCAGCCCTAGCGGGGGACGGGATACGCAGTTCTTC. Translation: CASSPSGGRDTQFF.